This TCR beta chain was found in a study of CXCR3-negative and CXCR3-positive naive CD8 T cells. Study conclusions and caveats: With surface CD5 comparable between naive subsets, TCR strength was estimated using properties derived from the TRB CDR3. TRB CDR3s of CXCR3-positive naive cells were more hydrophobic than those of CXCR3-negative naive cells.

The germline V gene encodes CDR1 MNHNS and CDR2 SASEGT. This CDR3 is built from 17 residues. The authors prepared UMI-labeled TRB cDNA libraries by 5' RACE. TCRdb reanalyzed the 5' RACE reads, giving one entry per CDR3 protein sequence and no DNA. In total, the table holds over 70,000 distinct CDR3 sequences. To note about this clonotype: Its antigen is unknown.

Phenotypically, naive CD8+ T cells corresponded to CD45RO-CCR7+CD27+CD95-. This clonotype originated in a human donor in good health. Some clones in this sample may be carry-over from other donors' samples. Sequencing was performed on naive CXCR3- CD8+ T cells from blood. Subset in this sample: CD45RO-CCR7+CD27+CD95- naive CD8+ T cells lacking CXCR3 (TNR3-). The chain combines TRBV6-1 with TRBJ2-1; the TCRdb D gene call, TRBD2, has no DNA to confirm it. CDR3 sequence: CASSQKPSGHRYNEQFF.